The next 9 T cell receptor beta chains were all read from a single sample in a study of cytomegalovirus exposure and HLA in healthy donors. Primers: 60 Vbeta forward and 13 Jbeta reverse. The protocol was immunoSEQ multiplex PCR, while the TCRdb copy is restricted to in-frame clones and leaves out a portion. The sample contains about 170,000 clones, around 80% of which appear only once. The sequenced material came from PBMCs. The receptors here all came from a woman between 50 and 59 years old in good health and CMV-seropositive.

This rearrangement joins TRBV28 to TRBJ1-3; 7 bases map to TRBD1. The CDR3 covers 16 residues. Germline values: CDR1 MDHEN, CDR2 SYDVKM. Trimming at V came to 2 bases and at J to 0 bases, leaving 4 bases not matched to a gene. The CDR3 protein is CASSLPGQSSGNTIYF. The DNA of the CDR3 is TGTGCCAGCAGTTTACCGGGACAGAGCTCTGGAAACACCATATATTTT.

The chain carries TRBV5-1 and TRBJ2-2; TRBD2 agrees at 10 bases. Germline CDR1 is SGHRS and CDR2 is YFSETQ. This CDR3 is built from 15 residues. J gave up 6 bases and V 0 bases, and 2 bases lay outside the gene matches. CDR3 DNA sequence: TGCGCCAGCAGCTTGGCGCTAGCGGGAGCCGGGGAGCTGTTTTTT. Amino acid sequence: CASSLALAGAGELFF. Full variable domain (missing parts from reference TRBV5-1 and TRBJ2-2): KAGVTQTPRYLIKTRGQQVTLSCSPISGHRSVSWYQQTPGQGLQFLFEYFSETQRNKGNFPGRFSGRQFSNSRSEMNVSTLELGDSALYLCASSLALAGAGELFFGEGSRLTVL.

Written as DNA, the CDR3 is TGTGCCAGTAGTCCGGATGTGCGGCGGACCTACGAGCAGTACTTC. Translated: CASSPDVRRTYEQYF. The chain carries TRBV19 and TRBJ2-7; D remains ambiguous. Between the trimmed V and J ends, which lost 5 bases and 2 bases, there was a span of 16 bases. Germline assignment: CDR1 LNHDA and CDR2 SQIVND (reference sequence). CDR3 size: 15 residues.

This clone was seen a few times. V gene TRBV6-1 combines with J gene TRBJ1-1; D is ambiguous. The germline V gene has CDR1 MNHNS and CDR2 SASEGT. The CDR3 sequence is 13 residues long. Trimming removed 2 bases at V and 8 bases at J, with 12 bases between. CDR3 residues: CASSEWEDLEAFF. The CDR3 DNA sequence: TGTGCCAGCAGTGAATGGGAGGATTTGGAAGCTTTCTTT.

The J gene is TRBJ1-2, the V gene TRBV9; D gene ambiguous. The germline CDR1 and CDR2 sequences are SGDLS and YYNGEE. The CDR3 consists of 14 residues. The germline V and J ends were trimmed by 4 bases and 2 bases, with 12 bases remaining between them. The CDR3 region has the DNA TGTGCCAGCAGCCCGCTCGAGGGCAACTATGGCTACACCTTC. This sequence encodes CASSPLEGNYGYTF.

The count of this clone is one. V is TRBV10-3 and J is TRBJ2-7; TRBD1 matches at 8 bases. The CDR3 is 15 residues long. Germline loops: CDR1 ENHRY, CDR2 SYGVKD. Unmatched junction bases numbered 3, after V lost 0 bases and J lost 2 bases. The DNA for the CDR3 is TGTGCCATCAGTGAGTCGGGGACAGGAACCTACGAGCAGTACTTC. This codes for CAISESGTGTYEQYF.

The rearrangement uses TRBV28 and TRBJ1-2; a possible D gene is TRBD1 (6 bases). This CDR3 comprises 14 residues. The ends were cut back, 7 bases at V and 2 bases at J, with 14 bases in the middle. Germline CDR1 MDHEN, CDR2 SYDVKM. The CDR3 is CASIGFTGNYGYTF. In DNA, the CDR3 is TGTGCCAGCATTGGTTTTACAGGGAACTATGGCTACACCTTC.

V and J are TRBV5-1 and TRBJ1-3; TRBD1 aligns across 8 bases. Looked up from germline, CDR1 is SGHRS and CDR2 is YFSETQ. This CDR3 spans 16 amino acids. Trimming at V came to 2 bases and at J to 0 bases, leaving 4 bases not matched to a gene. The CDR3 DNA reads as TGCGCCAGCAGCTTAGTTGGACAGGGCTCTGGAAACACCATATATTTT. As protein: CASSLVGQGSGNTIYF.

The chain employs TRBV5-8 and TRBJ1-2, with D possibly being TRBD1 (5 bases). This CDR3 comprises 14 residues. The V end lost 2 bases, the J end lost 3 bases, and 11 bases lay between the germline ends. Germline CDR1 SGHTS, CDR2 YDEGEE. The CDR3 region has the DNA TGTGCCAGCAGCTTCAAAGGGGTGGACTATGGCTACACCTTC. Protein product: CASSFKGVDYGYTF.